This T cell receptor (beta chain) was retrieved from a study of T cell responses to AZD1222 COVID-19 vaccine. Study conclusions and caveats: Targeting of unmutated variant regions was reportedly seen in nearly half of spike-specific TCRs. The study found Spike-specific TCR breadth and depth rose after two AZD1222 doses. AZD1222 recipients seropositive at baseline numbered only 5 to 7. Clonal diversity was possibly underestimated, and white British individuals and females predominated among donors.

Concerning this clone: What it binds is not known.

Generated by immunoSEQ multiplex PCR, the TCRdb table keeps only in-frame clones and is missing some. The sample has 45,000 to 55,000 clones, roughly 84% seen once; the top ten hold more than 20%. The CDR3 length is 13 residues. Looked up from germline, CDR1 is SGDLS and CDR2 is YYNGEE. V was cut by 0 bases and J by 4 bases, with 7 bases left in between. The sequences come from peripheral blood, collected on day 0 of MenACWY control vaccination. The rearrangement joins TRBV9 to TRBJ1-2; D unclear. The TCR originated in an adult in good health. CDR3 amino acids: CASSVELSYGYTF. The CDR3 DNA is TGTGCCAGCAGCGTAGAGTTGAGCTATGGCTACACCTTC. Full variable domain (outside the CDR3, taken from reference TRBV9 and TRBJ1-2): DSGVTQTPKHLITATGQRVTLRCSPRSGDLSVYWYQQSLDQGLQFLIQYYNGEERAKGNILERFSAQQFPDLHSELNLSSLELGDSALYFCASSVELSYGYTFGSGTRLTVV.